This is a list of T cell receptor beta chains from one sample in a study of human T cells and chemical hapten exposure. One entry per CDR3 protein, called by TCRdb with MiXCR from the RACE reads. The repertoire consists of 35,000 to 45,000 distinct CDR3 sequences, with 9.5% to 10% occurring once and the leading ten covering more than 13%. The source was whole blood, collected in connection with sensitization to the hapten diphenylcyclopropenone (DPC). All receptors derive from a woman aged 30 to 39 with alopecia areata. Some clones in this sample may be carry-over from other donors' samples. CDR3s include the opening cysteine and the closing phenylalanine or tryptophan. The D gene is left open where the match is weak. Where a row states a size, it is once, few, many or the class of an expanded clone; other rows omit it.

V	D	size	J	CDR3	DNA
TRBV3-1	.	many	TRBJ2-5	CASSPGRAQYF	TGTGCCAGCAGTCCCGGCAGGGCCCAGTACTTC
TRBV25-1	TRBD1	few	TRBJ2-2	CASRPGTGWANTGELFF	TGTGCCAGCAGACCCGGGACAGGGTGGGCGAACACCGGGGAGCTGTTTTTT
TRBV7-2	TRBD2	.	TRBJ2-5	CASSFPGGQETQYF	TGTGCCAGCAGCTTTCCGGGGGGCCAAGAGACCCAGTACTTC
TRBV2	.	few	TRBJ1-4	CASSDPGATNEKLFF	TGTGCCAGCAGTGATCCGGGAGCAACTAATGAAAAACTGTTTTTT
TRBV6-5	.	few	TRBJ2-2	CASSYSGSGELFF	TGTGCCAGCAGTTACTCTGGGTCCGGGGAGCTGTTTTTT
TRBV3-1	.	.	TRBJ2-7	CASSLKGEQYF	TGTGCCAGCAGCCTGAAGGGGGAGCAGTACTTC
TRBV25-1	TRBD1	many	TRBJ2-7	CASSTEGQGSYEQYF	TGTGCCAGCAGTACTGAGGGACAGGGGTCCTACGAGCAGTACTTC
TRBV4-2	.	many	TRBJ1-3	CASSQDKGAGNTIYF	TGTGCCAGCAGCCAAGATAAGGGTGCTGGAAACACCATATATTTT
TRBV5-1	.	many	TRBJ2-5	CASSLVGGRTYQETQYF	TGCGCCAGCAGCTTGGTGGGTGGACGGACGTACCAAGAGACCCAGTACTTC
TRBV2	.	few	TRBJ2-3	CASSVWGEADTQYF	TGTGCCAGCAGTGTGTGGGGGGAGGCAGATACGCAGTATTTT
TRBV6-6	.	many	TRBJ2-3	CASSSAGEPDTQYF	TGTGCCAGCAGTTCCGCAGGGGAACCAGATACGCAGTATTTT
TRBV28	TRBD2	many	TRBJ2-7	CASSPGLERYEQYF	TGTGCCAGCAGCCCCGGACTAGAGAGATACGAGCAGTACTTC
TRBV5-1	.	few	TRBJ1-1	CASSLGDLPNTEAFF	TGCGCCAGCAGCTTGGGGGACCTACCGAACACTGAAGCTTTCTTT
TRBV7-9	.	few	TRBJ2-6	CASSLVSGYLTGANVLTF	TGTGCCAGCAGCTTAGTGTCAGGGTACTTGACTGGGGCCAACGTCCTGACTTTC
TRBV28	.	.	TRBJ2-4	CASSSRGVTAKNIQYF	TGTGCCAGCAGTTCCCGTGGGGTTACGGCCAAAAACATTCAGTACTTC
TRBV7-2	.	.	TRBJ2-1	CASSLKSGSSYNEQFF	TGTGCCAGCAGCTTAAAATCGGGAAGCTCCTACAATGAGCAGTTCTTC
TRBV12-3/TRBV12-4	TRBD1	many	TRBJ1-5	CASSLQGGNQPQHF	TGTGCCAGCAGTCTTCAGGGGGGCAATCAGCCCCAGCATTTT
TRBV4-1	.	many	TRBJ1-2	CASSQDNLRIEQGSNYGYTF	TGCGCCAGCAGCCAAGATAATCTCCGGATAGAACAAGGGTCTAACTATGGCTACACCTTC
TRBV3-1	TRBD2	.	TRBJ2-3	CASSQGLAGAGGTQYF	TGTGCCAGCAGCCAAGGGCTAGCGGGGGCAGGGGGTACGCAGTATTTT
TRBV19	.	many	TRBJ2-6	CASSIDSSGANVLTF	TGTGCCAGTAGTATAGACAGCTCTGGGGCCAACGTCCTGACTTTC
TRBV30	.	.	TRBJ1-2	CAWRGGGVSGYTF	TGTGCCTGGAGAGGGGGAGGAGTGAGTGGCTACACCTTC
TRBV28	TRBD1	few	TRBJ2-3	CASSDRVGTDTQYF	TGTGCCAGCAGTGACAGGGTAGGGACAGATACGCAGTATTTT
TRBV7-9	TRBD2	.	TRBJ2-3	CASSLLIMTSGGGDTQYF	TGTGCCAGCAGCTTGTTAATAATGACTAGCGGGGGAGGAGATACGCAGTATTTT
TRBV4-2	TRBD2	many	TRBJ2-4	CASSPRAGGRDKNIQYF	TGTGCCAGCAGCCCGAGAGCGGGGGGGCGAGACAAAAACATTCAGTACTTC
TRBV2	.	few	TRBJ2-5	CASSDRNQETQYF	TGTGCCAGCAGTGACAGGAACCAAGAGACCCAGTACTTC
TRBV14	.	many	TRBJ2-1	CASSQGSNEQFF	TGTGCCAGCAGCCAAGGGTCCAATGAGCAGTTCTTC
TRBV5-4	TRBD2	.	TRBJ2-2	CASSPLAGNTGELFF	TGTGCCAGCAGCCCCTTAGCGGGGAACACCGGGGAGCTGTTTTTT
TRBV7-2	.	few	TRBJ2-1	CATEPGPNNEQFF	TGTGCCACGGAACCCGGGCCAAACAATGAGCAGTTCTTC
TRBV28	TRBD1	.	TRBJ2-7	CATRTGLFYEQYF	TGTGCCACCAGGACAGGGTTGTTCTACGAGCAGTACTTC
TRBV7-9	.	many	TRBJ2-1	CASGAYNEQFF	TGTGCCAGTGGGGCCTACAATGAGCAGTTCTTC
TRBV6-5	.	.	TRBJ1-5	CASSYSNNQPQHF	TGTGCCAGCAGTTACTCGAACAATCAGCCCCAGCATTTT
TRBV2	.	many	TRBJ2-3	CASSDTRALTDTQYF	TGTGCCAGCAGTGACACACGGGCCCTTACAGATACGCAGTATTTT
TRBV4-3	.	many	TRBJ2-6	CASSQEGISGANVLTF	TGCGCCAGCAGTCAGGAGGGCATCTCTGGGGCCAACGTCCTGACTTTC
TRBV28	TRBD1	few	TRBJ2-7	CATSRTGIHEQYF	TGTGCCACCTCCCGGACAGGGATCCACGAGCAGTACTTC
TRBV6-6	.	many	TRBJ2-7	CASSEGHFSSYEQYF	TGTGCCAGCAGTGAAGGACACTTTAGCTCCTACGAGCAGTACTTC
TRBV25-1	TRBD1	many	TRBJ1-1	CASSELALRGRGGYEAFF	TGTGCCAGCAGTGAGCTAGCCCTAAGGGGGCGAGGGGGATATGAAGCTTTCTTT
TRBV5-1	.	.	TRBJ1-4	CASSLGADATNEKLFF	TGCGCCAGCAGCTTGGGGGCGGATGCAACTAATGAAAAACTGTTTTTT
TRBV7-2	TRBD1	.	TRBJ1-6	CASSPGTGHNSPLHF	TGTGCCAGCAGCCCAGGGACAGGGCATAATTCACCCCTCCACTTT
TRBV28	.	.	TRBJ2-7	CVTLRSSYEQYF	TGTGTCACCCTTAGGAGCTCCTACGAGCAGTACTTC
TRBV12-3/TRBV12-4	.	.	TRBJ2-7	CASSPPGSYEQYF	TGTGCCAGCAGCCCTCCGGGCAGCTACGAGCAGTACTTC
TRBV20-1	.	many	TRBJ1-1	CSARPEVTVNTEAFF	TGCAGTGCTAGACCCGAAGTAACGGTGAACACTGAAGCTTTCTTT
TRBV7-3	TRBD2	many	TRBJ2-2	CASSSRGGLGELFF	TGTGCCAGCAGCTCCCGCGGGGGGCTCGGGGAGCTGTTTTTT
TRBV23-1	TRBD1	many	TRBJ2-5	CASSKDRGQETQYF	TGCGCCAGCAGTAAAGACAGGGGGCAAGAGACCCAGTACTTC
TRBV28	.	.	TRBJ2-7	CASSAGPGQYF	TGTGCCAGCAGTGCGGGGCCGGGGCAGTACTTC
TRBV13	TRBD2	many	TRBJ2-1	CASSSLAGAPYEQFF	TGTGCCAGCAGCTCCCTAGCGGGGGCGCCCTATGAGCAGTTCTTC
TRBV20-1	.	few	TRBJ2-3	CSARPGGDTQYF	TGCAGTGCTAGACCGGGCGGAGATACGCAGTATTTT
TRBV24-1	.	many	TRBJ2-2	CATSVGSNTGELFF	TGTGCCACCTCAGTAGGTTCGAACACCGGGGAGCTGTTTTTT
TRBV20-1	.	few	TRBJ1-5	CSARVRQIGYEPQHF	TGCAGTGCTAGAGTTCGTCAGATAGGGTACGAGCCCCAGCATTTT